This is a list of T cell receptor beta chains from one sample in a study of cytomegalovirus exposure and HLA in healthy donors. TCRdb keeps only in-frame clones here, not all; method: immunoSEQ multiplex PCR. The sample carries 50,000 or so clones, 90% to 95% recorded once. What was sequenced was PBMCs. The source of these receptors is a man aged 18 to 30 in good health and CMV-seronegative. Each CDR3 is given with its conserved first and last residue. A D gene is named only where the DNA matches it firmly. Where a row states a size, it is once, few, many or the class of an expanded clone; other rows omit it.

TRBJ2-2 TRBV11-3 TRBD2 - CASSFDFSGSNTGELFF TGTGCCAGCAGCTTTGACTTTAGCGGGAGTAACACCGGGGAGCTGTTTTTT
TRBJ1-1 TRBV19 - - CASTSLRGNTEAFF TGTGCCAGCACGTCGCTTAGGGGGAACACTGAAGCTTTCTTT
TRBJ1-2 TRBV30 TRBD1 - CAWSRDRTEYGYTF TGTGCCTGGAGTCGGGACAGGACCGAGTATGGCTACACCTTC
TRBJ1-1 TRBV5-1 - - CASSPPRGTEAFF TGCGCCAGCAGCCCCCCCAGGGGCACTGAAGCTTTCTTT
TRBJ1-5 TRBV11-2 TRBD1 - CASSLGTGSLTQPQHF TGTGCCAGCAGCTTGGGGACAGGGTCGTTGACTCAGCCCCAGCATTTT
TRBJ2-1 TRBV10-1 TRBD2 once CASSVSGTSGPYNEQFF TGCGCCAGCAGTGTCTCCGGGACTAGCGGCCCCTACAATGAGCAGTTCTTC
TRBJ1-1 TRBV28 TRBD1 - CASRDPGQGGAFF TGTGCCAGCAGGGATCCGGGACAGGGTGGAGCTTTCTTT
TRBJ2-5 TRBV11-2 TRBD2 - CASSRTGTSGRGETQYF TGTGCCAGCAGCCGGACCGGGACTAGCGGGAGAGGGGAGACCCAGTACTTC
TRBJ1-2 TRBV6-5 TRBD1 - CATRQGPFVGYTF TGTGCCACAAGACAGGGGCCCTTTGTTGGCTACACCTTC
TRBJ1-3 TRBV9 - - CASSGGERDFSGNTIYF TGTGCCAGCAGCGGCGGAGAACGGGACTTCTCTGGAAACACCATATATTTT
TRBJ2-7 TRBV28 TRBD1 - CASSPARQGGSYEQYF TGTGCCAGCAGCCCCGCCAGACAGGGGGGCTCCTACGAGCAGTACTTC
TRBJ2-1 TRBV27 TRBD2 - CASSLGVAGEQFF TGTGCCAGCAGTTTAGGGGTAGCGGGAGAGCAGTTCTTC
TRBJ2-7 TRBV12-1 - - CASSSRPVTSGRAHYEQYF TGTGCCAGCAGCTCACGCCCCGTGACTAGCGGGAGGGCTCACTACGAGCAGTACTTC
TRBJ2-1 TRBV19 - - CASSIVDFGSYNEQFF TGTGCCAGTAGTATAGTGGACTTCGGGTCGTACAATGAGCAGTTCTTC
TRBJ2-1 TRBV5-1 TRBD2 - CASSLALAVYNEQFF TGCGCCAGCAGCTTGGCACTAGCGGTCTACAATGAGCAGTTCTTC
TRBJ2-2 TRBV28 - - CASSLLGVNTGELFF TGTGCCAGCAGTTTATTAGGGGTTAACACCGGGGAGCTGTTTTTT
TRBJ1-1 TRBV10-3 - - CAISESSGNTEAFF TGTGCCATCAGTGAGTCCTCGGGAAACACTGAAGCTTTCTTT
TRBJ1-2 TRBV11-3 TRBD1 - CASSHRDSTNYGYTF TGTGCCAGCAGCCACCGGGACAGTACTAACTATGGCTACACCTTC
TRBJ2-1 TRBV5-1 - - CASRRQRDNEQFF TGCGCCAGCAGGAGGCAACGGGACAATGAGCAGTTCTTC
TRBJ1-2 TRBV7-9 - - CASSPEGGLYGYTF TGTGCCAGCAGCCCAGAGGGAGGTCTCTATGGCTACACCTTC
TRBJ2-7 TRBV7-6 TRBD2 - CASSLVTAGPYEQYF TGTGCCAGCAGCTTAGTAACAGCGGGGCCCTACGAGCAGTACTTC
TRBJ1-1 TRBV30 - - CAWRRQENTEAFF TGTGCCTGGAGGCGACAGGAGAACACTGAAGCTTTCTTT
TRBJ2-5 TRBV2 TRBD2 - CASSDITSGEKETQYF TGTGCCAGCAGTGATATAACTAGCGGGGAAAAAGAGACCCAGTACTTC
TRBJ2-7 TRBV5-6 - - CASSLIRGSYEQYF TGTGCCAGCAGCTTAATCAGGGGTTCCTACGAGCAGTACTTC
TRBJ2-4 TRBV27 TRBD1 once CASMVWGTDKNIQYF TGTGCCAGCATGGTTTGGGGGACAGACAAAAACATTCAGTACTTC
TRBJ1-1 TRBV29-1 - - CSDKEGAEAFF TGCAGCGATAAAGAGGGAGCTGAAGCTTTCTTT
TRBJ2-3 TRBV28 - - CASRDRTRDTQYF TGTGCCAGCAGAGACAGGACCAGAGATACGCAGTATTTT
TRBJ1-2 TRBV19 - - CASSMRREGGYTF TGTGCCAGTAGTATGAGAAGGGAGGGTGGCTACACCTTC